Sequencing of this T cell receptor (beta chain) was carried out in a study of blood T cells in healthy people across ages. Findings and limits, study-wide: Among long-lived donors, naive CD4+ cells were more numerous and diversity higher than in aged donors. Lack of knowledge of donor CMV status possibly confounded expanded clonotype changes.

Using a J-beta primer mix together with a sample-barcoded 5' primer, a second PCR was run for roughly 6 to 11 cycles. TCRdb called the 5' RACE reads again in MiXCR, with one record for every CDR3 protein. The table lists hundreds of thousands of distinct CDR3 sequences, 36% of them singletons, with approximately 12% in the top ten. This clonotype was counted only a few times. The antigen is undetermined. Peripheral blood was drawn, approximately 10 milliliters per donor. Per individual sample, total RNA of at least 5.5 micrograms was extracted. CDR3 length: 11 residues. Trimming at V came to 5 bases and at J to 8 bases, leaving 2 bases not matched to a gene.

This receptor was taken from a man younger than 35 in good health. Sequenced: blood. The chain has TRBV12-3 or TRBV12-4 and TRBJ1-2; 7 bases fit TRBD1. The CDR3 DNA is TGTGCCAGCAGTCGACAGGGCGGCTACACCTTC. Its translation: CASSRQGGYTF.